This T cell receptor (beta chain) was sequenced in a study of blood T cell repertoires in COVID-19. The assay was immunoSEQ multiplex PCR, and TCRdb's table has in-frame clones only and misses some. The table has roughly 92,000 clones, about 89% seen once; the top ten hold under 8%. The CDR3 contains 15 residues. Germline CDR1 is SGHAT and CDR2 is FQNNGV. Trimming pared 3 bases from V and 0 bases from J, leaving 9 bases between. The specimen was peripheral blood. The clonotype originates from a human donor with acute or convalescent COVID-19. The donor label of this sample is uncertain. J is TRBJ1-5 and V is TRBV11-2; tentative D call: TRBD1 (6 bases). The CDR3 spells CASSFQGISNQPQHF. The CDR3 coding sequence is TGTGCCAGCAGCTTTCAGGGGATTAGCAATCAGCCCCAGCATTTT.